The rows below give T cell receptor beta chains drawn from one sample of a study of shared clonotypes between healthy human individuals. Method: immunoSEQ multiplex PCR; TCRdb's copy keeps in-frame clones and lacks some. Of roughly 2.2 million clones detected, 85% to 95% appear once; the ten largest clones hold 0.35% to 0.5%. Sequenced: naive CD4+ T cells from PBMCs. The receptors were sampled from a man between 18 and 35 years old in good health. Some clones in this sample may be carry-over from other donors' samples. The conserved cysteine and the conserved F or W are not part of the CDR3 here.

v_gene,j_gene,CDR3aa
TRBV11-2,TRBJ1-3,ASSQGDSGNTIY
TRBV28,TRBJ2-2,ASRTGTETGELF
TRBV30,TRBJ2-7,AWRRDSFTYEQY
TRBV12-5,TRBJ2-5,ASGPGTGTGFETQY
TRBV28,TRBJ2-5,ASSPPGGGETQY
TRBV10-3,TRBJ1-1,AISVRGQSNTEAF
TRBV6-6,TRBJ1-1,ASTRPRDNTEAF
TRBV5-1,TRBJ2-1,ASSSAGQGVDEQF
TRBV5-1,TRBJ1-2,ASSLGDRTEGYT
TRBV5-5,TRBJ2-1,ASSSEREEIGEQF
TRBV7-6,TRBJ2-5,ASSFAPQGYQETQY
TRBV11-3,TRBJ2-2,ASMIGPAGELF
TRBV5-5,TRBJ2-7,ASSSGDRGYEQY
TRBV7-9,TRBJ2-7,ASSLRDTSYEQY
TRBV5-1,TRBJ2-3,ASSRGRGSDTQY
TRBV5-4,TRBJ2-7,ASSLGVSVSYEQY
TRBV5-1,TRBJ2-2,ASSIGLDAGELF
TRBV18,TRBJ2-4,ASSWDRVFQY
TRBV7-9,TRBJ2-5,ASSLAVFETQY
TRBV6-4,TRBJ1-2,ASSDSGGGYT
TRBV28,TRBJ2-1,ASSPTHGGWNEQF
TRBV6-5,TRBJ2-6,ASSYSGSGANVLT
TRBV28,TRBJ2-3,AVVASGSEVGPTTDTQY
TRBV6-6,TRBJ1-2,ASTDPGQAYGYT
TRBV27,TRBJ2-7,ASSLYSAPYEQY
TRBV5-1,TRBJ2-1,ASSPGTSGRAAHEQF
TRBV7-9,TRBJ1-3,ASSGQRGQGPGNTIY
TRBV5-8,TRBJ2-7,ASSSTDVPAEQY
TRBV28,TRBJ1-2,ASSLRLGTGDNYGYT
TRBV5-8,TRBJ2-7,ASSLALGTGEQY
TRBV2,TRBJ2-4,ASRSGQLTLAKNIQY
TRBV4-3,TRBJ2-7,ASSQDSGDRGYEQY
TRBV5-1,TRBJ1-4,ASRLTGGFGEKLF
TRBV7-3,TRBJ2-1,ASSGGSYNEQF
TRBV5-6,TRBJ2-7,ASSFAGGSTRSYEQY
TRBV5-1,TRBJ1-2,ASSLADRLGQSYT
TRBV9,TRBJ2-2,ASSVSPGARDTGELF
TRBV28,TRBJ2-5,ASSSAGARQETQY
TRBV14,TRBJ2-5,ASSPPGLSGVGRIQY
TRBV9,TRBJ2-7,ASSVDGSVTPYEQY
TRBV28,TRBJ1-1,ASSLNRGAF